This T cell receptor beta chain was sequenced during a study of T-cell memory formation after mild COVID-19. Study-level information: For the most part, TCR clusters were specific to one donor.

This CDR3 contains 15 residues. Germline V CDR1 and CDR2: SGHTA, FQGTGA. After removal of 2 bases from V and 1 base from J, the junction contained 2 bases not matched to a gene. Regarding the study as a whole: CD4+ clones that contracted lay mainly in CM and EM; CD8+ ones lay in EMRA.

This clonotype was observed a handful of times. The target antigen is unknown. TCRdb processed the 5' RACE reads anew with MiXCR; each CDR3 protein has one entry. The data hold almost 550,000 distinct CDR3 sequences, with approximately 20% observed a single time. The receptor's source is an adult woman who had mild COVID-19 (a few samples of this study predate the infection). Cell type and time point are not known. The sequencing sample was made of PBMCs or a T cell subset sorted from them (not recorded which). The chain uses TRBV7-3 and TRBJ2-3, with 8 bases matching TRBD1. In DNA form, the CDR3 reads TGTGCCAGCAGCTTACGGGGACAGGGCACAGATACGCAGTATTTT. Its translation: CASSLRGQGTDTQYF.